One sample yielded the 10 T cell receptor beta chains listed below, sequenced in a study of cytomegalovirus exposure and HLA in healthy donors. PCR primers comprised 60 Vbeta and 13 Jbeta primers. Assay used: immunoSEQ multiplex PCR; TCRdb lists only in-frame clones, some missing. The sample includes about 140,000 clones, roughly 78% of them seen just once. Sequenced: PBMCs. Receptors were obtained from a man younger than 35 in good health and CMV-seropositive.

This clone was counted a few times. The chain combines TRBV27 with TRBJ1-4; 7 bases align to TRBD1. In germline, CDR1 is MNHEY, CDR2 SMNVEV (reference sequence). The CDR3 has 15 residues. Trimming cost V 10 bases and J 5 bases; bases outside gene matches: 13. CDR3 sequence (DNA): TGTGCCACACGAGCGACGGGACAGCTAAATGAAAAACTGTTTTTT. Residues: CATRATGQLNEKLFF.

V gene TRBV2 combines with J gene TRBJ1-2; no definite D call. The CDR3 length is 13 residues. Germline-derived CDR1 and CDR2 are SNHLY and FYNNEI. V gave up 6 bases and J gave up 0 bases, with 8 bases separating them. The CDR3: CASRLLTNYGYTF. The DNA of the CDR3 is TGTGCCAGCAGACTCCTTACTAACTATGGCTACACCTTC.

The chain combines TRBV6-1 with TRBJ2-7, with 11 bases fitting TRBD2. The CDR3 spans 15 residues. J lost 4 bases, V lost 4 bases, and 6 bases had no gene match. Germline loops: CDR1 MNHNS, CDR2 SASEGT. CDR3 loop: CASSAPSGRTYEQYF. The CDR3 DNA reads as TGTGCCAGCAGTGCGCCTAGCGGGAGGACGTACGAGCAGTACTTC.

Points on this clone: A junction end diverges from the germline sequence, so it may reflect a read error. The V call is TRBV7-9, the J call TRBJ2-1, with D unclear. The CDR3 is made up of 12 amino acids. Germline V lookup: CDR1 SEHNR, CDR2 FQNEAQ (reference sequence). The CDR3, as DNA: TGTTCCAGCAGCTCCCAGCTGCGGGAGCAGTTCTTC. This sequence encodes CSSSSQLREQFF.

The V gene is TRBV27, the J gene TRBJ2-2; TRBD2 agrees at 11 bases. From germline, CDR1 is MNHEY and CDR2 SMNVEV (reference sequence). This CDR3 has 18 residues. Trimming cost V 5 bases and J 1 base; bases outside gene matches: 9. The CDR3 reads CASSRRSSGRGNTGELFF. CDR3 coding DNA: TGTGCCAGCAGTAGGAGGAGTAGCGGGAGGGGGAACACCGGGGAGCTGTTTTTT.

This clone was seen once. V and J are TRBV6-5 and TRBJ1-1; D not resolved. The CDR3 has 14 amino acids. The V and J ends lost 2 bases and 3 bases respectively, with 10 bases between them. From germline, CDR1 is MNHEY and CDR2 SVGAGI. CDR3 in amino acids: CASSYLSPDTEAFF. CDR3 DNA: TGTGCCAGCAGTTACCTGAGTCCGGACACTGAAGCTTTCTTT.

The CDR3 DNA is TGTGCCAGCAGTTACTGGGGGAGGGCCGCAAATAAGGGCTACACCTTC. Encoded protein: CASSYWGRAANKGYTF. This chain joins TRBV6-5 and TRBJ1-2, with a weak D call TRBD1 (5 bases). The germline CDR1 and CDR2 sequences are MNHEY and SVGAGI. CDR3 size: 16 residues. Trimming removed 1 base at V and 8 bases at J, with 20 bases between.

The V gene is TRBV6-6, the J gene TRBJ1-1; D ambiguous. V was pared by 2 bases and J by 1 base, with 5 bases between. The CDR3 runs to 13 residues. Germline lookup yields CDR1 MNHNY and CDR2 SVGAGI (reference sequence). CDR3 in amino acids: CASSYGTNTEAFF. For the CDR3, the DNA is TGTGCCAGCAGTTACGGCACGAACACTGAAGCTTTCTTT.

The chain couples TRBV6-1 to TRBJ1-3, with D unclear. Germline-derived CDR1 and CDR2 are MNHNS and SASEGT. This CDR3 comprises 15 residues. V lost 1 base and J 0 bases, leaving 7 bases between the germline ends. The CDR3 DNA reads TGTGCCAGCAGTGAAGTATTAGCCTCTGGAAACACCATATATTTT. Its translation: CASSEVLASGNTIYF.

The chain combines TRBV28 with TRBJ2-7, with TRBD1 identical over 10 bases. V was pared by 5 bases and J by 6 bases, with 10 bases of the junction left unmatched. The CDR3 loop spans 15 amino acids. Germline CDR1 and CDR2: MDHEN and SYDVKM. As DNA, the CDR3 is TGTGCCAGCAGTAGACAGGGGGCGGGTTCGGGCGAGCAGTACTTC. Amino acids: CASSRQGAGSGEQYF.